This T cell receptor (beta chain) originates from a study of cytomegalovirus exposure and HLA in healthy donors. Points from the study as a whole: As a later analysis revealed, the rate of TCR association differed by HLA locus, with DRB1 most and HLA-C fewest.

This CDR3 region has 18 residues. V trimming: 0 bases; J trimming: 6 bases; junction bases outside the gene matches: 11. Germline CDR1 SGDLS, CDR2 YYNGEE. The PCR employed 60 Vbeta primers together with 13 Jbeta primers. Profiled with immunoSEQ multiplex PCR; TCRdb holds only in-frame clones, not every one. Counted here are 110,000 to 150,000 clones, about 84% occurring once; the ten biggest clones make up 2% to 2.5%. On this clone: The target antigen is unknown.

The sequence was collected from a woman younger than 35 in good health and CMV-seropositive. The chain is built from TRBV9 and TRBJ2-2; 10 nucleotides line up with TRBD2. Sequenced material: PBMCs. CDR3 coding DNA: TGTGCCAGCAGCGTAGTGAGCGGGGGGGCCCTAAGTCCCGGGGAGCTGTTTTTT. Amino acid sequence: CASSVVSGGALSPGELFF.